The clone carrying this T cell receptor beta chain was counted between two and nine times. A second PCR of roughly 7 to 11 cycles used a sample-barcoded 5' primer and a J-beta primer mix. TCRdb reanalysed the 5' RACE reads using MiXCR and keeps one entry per CDR3 protein. The sample has approximately 780,000 distinct CDR3 sequences, roughly 26% seen once. The sample originates from a study of blood T cells in healthy people across ages. The CDR3 spans 16 residues. Germline V gene lookup returns CDR1 SGHVS and CDR2 FNYEAQ. After removal of 5 bases from V and 1 base from J, the junction contained 7 bases not matched to a gene. The data were also submitted as part of a second study, on T cells of mothers and their children. Per that study: Each mother yielded more than 8 million TCR beta CDR3 reads. Each child yielded a few million reads.

Sequencing was performed on blood. The gene calls are TRBV7-6 and TRBJ1-4; TRBD1 matches 7 bases. The sequence was collected from a boy between 10 and 17 years old in good health. The DNA of the CDR3 is TGTGCCAGCAGCCAGGGGGGGGCCGTAACTAATGAAAAACTGTTTTTT. Translating it yields CASSQGGAVTNEKLFF. The whole variable domain, remainder taken from reference TRBV7-6 and TRBJ1-4, is GAGVSQSPRYKVTKRGQDVALRCDPISGHVSLYWYRQALGQGPEFLTYFNYEAQQDKSGLPNDRFSAERPEGSISTLTIQRTEQRDSAMYRCASSQGGAVTNEKLFFGSGTQLSVL.